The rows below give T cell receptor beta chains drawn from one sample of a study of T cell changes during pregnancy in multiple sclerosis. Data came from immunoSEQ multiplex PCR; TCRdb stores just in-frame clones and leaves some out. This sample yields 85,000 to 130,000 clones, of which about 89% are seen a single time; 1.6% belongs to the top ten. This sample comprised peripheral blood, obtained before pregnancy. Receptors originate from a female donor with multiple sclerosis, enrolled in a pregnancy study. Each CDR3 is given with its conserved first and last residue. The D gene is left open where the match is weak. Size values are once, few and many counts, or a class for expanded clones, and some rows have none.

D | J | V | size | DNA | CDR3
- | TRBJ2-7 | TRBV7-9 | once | TGTGCCAGCAGCTTAGTAGGGCAGGGGAGTGACGAGCAGTACTTC | CASSLVGQGSDEQYF
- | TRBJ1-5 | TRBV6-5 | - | TGTGCCAGCGGAGGGGAGGGGGGGAATCAGCCCCAGCATTTT | CASGGEGGNQPQHF
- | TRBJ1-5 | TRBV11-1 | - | TGTGCCAGCAGCTACAATAGCAATCAGCCCCAGCATTTT | CASSYNSNQPQHF
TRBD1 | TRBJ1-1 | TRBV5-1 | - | TGCGCCAGCAGCCCAGGGGGTAGTCACACTGAAGCTTTCTTT | CASSPGGSHTEAFF
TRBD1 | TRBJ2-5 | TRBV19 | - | TGTGCCAGTAAGAAGAGACAGGGCGAAAAAGAGACCCAGTACTTC | CASKKRQGEKETQYF
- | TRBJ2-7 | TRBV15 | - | TGTGCCACCAGCACCTGGCCGGGACAAGGGGAAAGGTGGCACGAGCAGTACTTC | CATSTWPGQGERWHEQYF
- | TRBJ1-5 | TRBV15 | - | TGTGCCACCAGCAGATCTTCGGACAGCCAGCCCCAGCATTTT | CATSRSSDSQPQHF
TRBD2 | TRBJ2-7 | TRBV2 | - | TGTGCCAGCACGGGAGGGCCCTCGTCCGAGCAGTACTTC | CASTGGPSSEQYF
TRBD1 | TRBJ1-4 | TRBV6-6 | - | TGTGCCATCAGGTCGGGACAGCTCCATGAAAAACTGTTTTTT | CAIRSGQLHEKLFF
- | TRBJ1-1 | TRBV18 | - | TGCGCCAGCTCACCTAAAAACGGTAACACTGAAGCTTTCTTT | CASSPKNGNTEAFF
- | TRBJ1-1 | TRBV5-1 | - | TGCGCCAGCAGCTTCGGAGGGGCGACGAACACTGAAGCTTTCTTT | CASSFGGATNTEAFF
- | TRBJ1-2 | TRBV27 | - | TGTGCCAGCAGTCCCCAGGCTGGGGGCTACACCTTC | CASSPQAGGYTF
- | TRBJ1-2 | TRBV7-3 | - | TGTGCCAGCAGCCCCCATGGACAGCCTAACTATGGCTACACCTTC | CASSPHGQPNYGYTF
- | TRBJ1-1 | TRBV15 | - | TGTGCCACCAGCAGAGGCACAGTCGGCACTGAAGCTTTCTTT | CATSRGTVGTEAFF
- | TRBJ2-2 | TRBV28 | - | TGTGCCAGCAGTTTGCGGAGTTTTGTGAACACCGGGGAGCTGTTTTTT | CASSLRSFVNTGELFF
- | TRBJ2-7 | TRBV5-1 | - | TGCGCCAGCAGCTTGGACAGTTTATCCTACGAGCAGTACTTC | CASSLDSLSYEQYF
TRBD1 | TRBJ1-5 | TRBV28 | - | TGTGCCAGCAGTTCGGGACAGGGGGTCAATCAGCCCCAGCATTTT | CASSSGQGVNQPQHF
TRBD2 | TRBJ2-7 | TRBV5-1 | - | TGCGCCAGCCGAACCAATAGCGGGGCCTCCTACGAGCAGTACTTC | CASRTNSGASYEQYF
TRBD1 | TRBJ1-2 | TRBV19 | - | TGTGCCAGCCAAAAGATGGGGACAGGTGATAACTATGGCTACACCTTC | CASQKMGTGDNYGYTF
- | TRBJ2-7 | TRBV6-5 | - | TGTGCCAGCAGGATTAGCCCCGACAGTTTCTACGAGCAGTACTTC | CASRISPDSFYEQYF
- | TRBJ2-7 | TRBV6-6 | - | TGTGCCAGCAGCCCGGATTCGAGCGGGTCCTACGAGCAGTACTTC | CASSPDSSGSYEQYF
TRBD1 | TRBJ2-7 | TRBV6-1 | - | TGTGCCAGCAGCCCCGGGACAGGGGGCAGAAACGAGCAGTACTTC | CASSPGTGGRNEQYF
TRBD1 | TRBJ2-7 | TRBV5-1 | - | TGCGCCAGCAGCTTGTTGGGTGGACAGGGAACGAACTACGAGCAGTACTTC | CASSLLGGQGTNYEQYF
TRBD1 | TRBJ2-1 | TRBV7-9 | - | TGTGCCAGCAGCTTAGCCCAGGGACAGTACAATGAGCAGTTCTTC | CASSLAQGQYNEQFF
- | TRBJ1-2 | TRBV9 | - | TGTGCCAGCAGCGTAGACAGCAACTATGGCTACACCTTC | CASSVDSNYGYTF
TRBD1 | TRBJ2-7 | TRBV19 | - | TGTGCCAGTAGTATAGACGCAGGGGGCAACGAGCAGTACTTC | CASSIDAGGNEQYF
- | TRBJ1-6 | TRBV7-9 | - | TGTGCCAGCAGCCCTCAGGGATCCTATAATTCACCCCTCCACTTT | CASSPQGSYNSPLHF
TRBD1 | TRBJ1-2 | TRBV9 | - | TGTGCCAGCAGCGGGACAGGTAAAACTTATGGCTACACCTTC | CASSGTGKTYGYTF
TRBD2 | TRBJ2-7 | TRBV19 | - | TGTGCCACGAGACTAGCGGGAGCCTACGAGCAGTACTTC | CATRLAGAYEQYF
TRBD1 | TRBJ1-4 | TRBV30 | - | TGTGCCTGGAGTCCGGGACAGGGAAGTGAAAAACTGTTTTTT | CAWSPGQGSEKLFF
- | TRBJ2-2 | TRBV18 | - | TGTGCCAGCTCACCTAGTATCCCGGAGCTGTTTTTT | CASSPSIPELFF